The 14 T cell receptor beta chains given below trace back to one sample, sequenced in a study of CXCR3-negative and CXCR3-positive naive CD8 T cells. General study points: Comparison of naive cells showed more hydrophobic TRB CDR3s in CXCR3-positive than in CXCR3-negative naive cells.

The authors prepared UMI-labeled TRB cDNA libraries by 5' RACE. One entry per CDR3 protein, without DNA, is what TCRdb gives after re-calling the 5' RACE reads. Its clone listing holds roughly 100,000 distinct CDR3 sequences. No antigen has been identified for these receptors. Sequences were obtained from naive CXCR3+ CD8+ T cells from blood. Subset noted: CD45RO-CCR7+CD27+CD95- naive CD8+ T cells expressing CXCR3 (TNR3+). Every receptor here comes from a human donor in good health. Some clones in this sample may be carry-over from other donors' samples.

This chain links TRBV19 with TRBJ1-2; TCRdb's D call, TRBD1, is unchecked because there is no DNA. The CDR3 loop spans 11 amino acids. Germline V CDR1 and CDR2: LNHDA, SQIVND (reference sequence). The CDR3 sequence: CASRLGASYTF.

The chain combines TRBV7-9 with TRBJ2-7; TCRdb's D gene call, TRBD2, goes unchecked for lack of DNA. Germline loops: CDR1 SEHNR, CDR2 FQNEAQ (reference sequence). The CDR3 has 12 amino acids. CDR3 residues: CASSHLAGDQYF.

The chain links TRBV3-1 to TRBJ2-7; the D gene TCRdb calls, TRBD1, cannot be checked with no DNA. The germline CDR1 and CDR2 sequences are LGHDT and YNNKEL (reference sequence). The CDR3 runs 16 residues. The chain's CDR3 is CASSQSGEGAFGEQYF.

The J gene is TRBJ2-1, the V gene TRBV12-3 or TRBV12-4; TCRdb selects TRBD2, and the lack of DNA leaves this call unchecked. This CDR3 spans 15 amino acids. CDR3 sequence: CASSFGTSGSGEQFF.

The chain combines TRBV9 with TRBJ2-6; TCRdb's assignment of TRBD2 cannot be checked, as there is no DNA. There are 16 residues in the CDR3. Germline lookup yields CDR1 SGDLS and CDR2 YYNGEE. The CDR3 protein is CASSASSISGANVLTF.

The chain is built from TRBV7-2 and TRBJ1-2; no DNA is available, so the TRBD1 call from TCRdb remains unchecked. The CDR3 contains 15 residues. Per the germline V gene, CDR1 is SGHTA and CDR2 is FQGNSA. The CDR3 loop is CASSFPGQGSYGYTF.

The chain joins TRBV28 to TRBJ1-5; no DNA is available, so the TRBD1 call from TCRdb remains unchecked. This CDR3 is 16 amino acids long. Germline loops: CDR1 MDHEN, CDR2 SYDVKM. CDR3 in amino acids: CASSFPTGEDNQPQHF.

The V and J genes are TRBV20-1 and TRBJ2-7. Germline-derived CDR1 and CDR2 are DFQATT and SNEGSKA (reference sequence). This CDR3 is built from 12 residues. The CDR3 loop reads CSARFLTYEQYF.

V is TRBV18 and J is TRBJ2-3; TCRdb gives TRBD1 as the D gene, but with no DNA this cannot be confirmed. Germline lookup yields CDR1 KGHSH and CDR2 LQKENI. This CDR3 is 13 amino acids long. This CDR3 is CASSRGGKDTQYF.

The chain links TRBV4-3 to TRBJ2-1. The CDR3 extends over 15 amino acids. The germline V gene encodes CDR1 LGHNA and CDR2 YSLEER. The chain's CDR3 is CASSLGRSSNDEQFF.

The chain uses TRBV5-1 and TRBJ2-7; as DNA is missing, the TRBD1 call by TCRdb cannot be tested. This CDR3 has 13 residues. From germline, CDR1 is SGHRS and CDR2 YFSETQ. The chain's CDR3 is CASSRTGSYEQYF.

The genes are TRBV25-1 and TRBJ1-4; absent DNA, TCRdb's TRBD1 call cannot be checked. CDR1 is MGHDK, CDR2 SYGVNS, per germline. CDR3 length: 16 residues. The CDR3 loop reads CASSDGTGGYNEKLFF. The variable domain in full, with the rest retrieved from reference TRBV25-1 and TRBJ1-4, is EADIYQTPRYLVIGTGKKITLECSQTMGHDKMYWYQQDPGMELHLIHYSYGVNSTEKGDLSSESTVSRIRTEHFPLTLESARPSHTSQYLCASSDGTGGYNEKLFFGSGTQLSVL.

This chain connects TRBV14 to TRBJ2-5; no DNA is available, so the TRBD2 call from TCRdb remains unchecked. Germline CDR1 and CDR2: SGHDN and FVKESK. The CDR3 spans 17 residues. The CDR3 reads CASSQGTSGIFTETQYF.

The chain uses TRBV3-1 and TRBJ2-1; the TRBD1 assignment by TCRdb is unverifiable without DNA. In germline, CDR1 is LGHDT, CDR2 YNNKEL (reference sequence). The CDR3 has 15 amino acids. The CDR3: CASSLRTGTYNEQFF.